The TCR beta chain described here comes from a study of identical twins. The CDR3 totals 12 residues. Trimming stripped 3 bases from V and 10 bases from J, with 7 bases between. Unique molecular identifiers were present on the cDNA, and a universal primer site came from template switching. TCRdb analysed the 5' RACE reads with MiXCR anew, one entry per CDR3 protein. The data hold some 760,000 distinct CDR3 sequences, with 18% observed a single time. Regarding this clonotype: The target antigen is unknown.

Study-wide findings and caveats: Twins shared out-of-frame alpha sequences with excess low generation probability.

In addition, the sample was reused for a study of T cells expressing NK-cell markers. That source notes: It was sorted CD3+CD56+NKG2C+, CD3+CD56+NKG2C- and CD3+CD56-NKG2C+ T cells that supplied the TCR beta repertoires. Seven sequenced donors out of eight were HCMV-seropositive, one seronegative.

The chain has TRBV12-3 or TRBV12-4 and TRBJ1-6; no reliable D call. The sample was PBMCs. The clonotype was recovered from a woman under 30 in good health. The CDR3 reads CASSLRPSPLHF. CDR3 sequence (DNA): TGTGCCAGCAGTTTGCGCCCCTCACCCCTCCACTTT.